This TCR beta chain is from a study of shared clonotypes between healthy human individuals. Study-wide background: Participating donors consisted of two women and a few men aged 18 to 49. Every donor yielded three CD4 naive, three CD4 memory, two CD8 naive and one CD8 memory plate.

The CDR3 covers 18 residues. Germline CDR1 SEHNR, CDR2 FQNEAQ (reference sequence). V was pared by 2 bases and J by 3 bases, with 9 bases of the junction left unmatched. On this clone: The sample carries other DNA sequences with the same CDR3.

Assay: immunoSEQ multiplex PCR; the TCRdb copy retains only in-frame clones and omits some. Seen here are about 1.5 million clones, over 95% observed once, and the top ten hold approximately 1.1%. The TCR originated in a man aged 25 to 45 in good health. This chain joins TRBV7-9 and TRBJ2-3; 12 bases match TRBD2. What was sequenced was naive CD4+ T cells sorted from blood. Subset defined: CD45RA+ positively selected. CDR3 sequence reads: CASSLRRLAGGSTDTQYF. In DNA form, the CDR3 reads TGTGCCAGCAGCTTAAGGCGGCTAGCGGGAGGGTCGACAGATACGCAGTATTTT.